This TCR beta chain was observed in a study of shared clonotypes between healthy human individuals. Study details: CD8 memory received one plate per donor, CD8 naive two, CD4 memory three and CD4 naive three.

CDR1 is SGHAT and CDR2 is FQDESV in the germline V gene (reference sequence). The CDR3 is 13 residues long. V shed 5 bases and J shed 2 bases, with 9 bases lying between them. Sequencing was performed with immunoSEQ multiplex PCR; in TCRdb, only in-frame clones are kept and a portion is missing. This sample yields 650,000 to 800,000 clones, of which 72% are seen a single time; around 1.8% belongs to the top ten. The V call is TRBV11-1, the J call TRBJ1-2; D not certain. This sequence originates from a woman aged 25 to 39 in good health. The specimen was memory CD4+ T cells sorted from blood. Subset denoted: CD45RA-negative fraction. The CDR3: CASSAEGNYGYTF. CDR3 sequence (DNA): TGTGCCAGCAGCGCAGAAGGGAACTATGGCTACACCTTC.